This T cell receptor (beta chain) originates from a study of OX40 agonist ivuxolimab in advanced cancers. Overall study: Ivuxolimab, an agonist antibody against OX40 (CD134), was given to patients. Averaging 60 years in age, with a range of about 20 to 90, the cohort was approximately 87% male. Study-wide points: CD8+ T cells were the subset that, on average, had more expanded clones than CD4+.

This clone was seen a single time. Its specificity is not known. The CDR3 covers 13 residues. Germline V gene data show CDR1 as SGHKS and CDR2 as YYEKEE (reference sequence). Trimming pared 0 bases from V and 7 bases from J, leaving 10 bases between. Assay used: immunoSEQ multiplex PCR; TCRdb lists only in-frame clones, some missing. The sample records about 38,000 clones, 80% to 90% being singletons. People who had autoimmune disease history or systemic immunosuppression were excluded. The clonotype originates from an adult with an advanced solid tumor such as melanoma, head and neck, liver or kidney cancer. Here the sequenced sample was CD4+ or CD8+ T cells sorted from blood, taken in a trial of the OX40 agonist ivuxolimab. The chain employs TRBV5-5 and TRBJ1-2, with a weak D call TRBD1 (5 bases). This CDR3 reads CASSLAGDGGYTF. The CDR3 nucleotides are TGTGCCAGCAGCTTGGCCGGGGACGGTGGCTACACCTTC.